The TCR beta chain under discussion was sequenced for a study of post-analysis software for immune sequencing data. Study background: In terms of disease course, relapsing-remitting, secondary progressive and progressive-relapsing multiple sclerosis were included. Study-level results: Patients used about 5 TRBV segments, including TRBV5-6, TRBV5-1 and TRBV20-1, more often than controls. Among multiple sclerosis patients, normalized Chao1 diversity was significantly below that of controls.

For this clonotype: Its antigen is not identified.

Tagging with unique molecular identifiers was a feature of the TCR beta cDNA libraries. MiXCR, run by TCRdb on the PCR reads, gives a single entry per CDR3 protein. The sample records hundreds of thousands of distinct CDR3 sequences, roughly 27% being singletons. Germline CDR1 reads LGHNT; CDR2 reads FRNRAP. Trimming pared 8 bases from V and 0 bases from J, leaving 10 bases between. CDR3 size: 14 residues. The sequence derives from a girl aged 5-17 years with multiple sclerosis. The source material was blood. This rearrangement joins TRBV12-5 to TRBJ2-2; no clear D. CDR3 nucleotides: TGTGCTAGTACCCCAGGCCCGAACACCGGGGAGCTGTTTTTT. It codes for CASTPGPNTGELFF.